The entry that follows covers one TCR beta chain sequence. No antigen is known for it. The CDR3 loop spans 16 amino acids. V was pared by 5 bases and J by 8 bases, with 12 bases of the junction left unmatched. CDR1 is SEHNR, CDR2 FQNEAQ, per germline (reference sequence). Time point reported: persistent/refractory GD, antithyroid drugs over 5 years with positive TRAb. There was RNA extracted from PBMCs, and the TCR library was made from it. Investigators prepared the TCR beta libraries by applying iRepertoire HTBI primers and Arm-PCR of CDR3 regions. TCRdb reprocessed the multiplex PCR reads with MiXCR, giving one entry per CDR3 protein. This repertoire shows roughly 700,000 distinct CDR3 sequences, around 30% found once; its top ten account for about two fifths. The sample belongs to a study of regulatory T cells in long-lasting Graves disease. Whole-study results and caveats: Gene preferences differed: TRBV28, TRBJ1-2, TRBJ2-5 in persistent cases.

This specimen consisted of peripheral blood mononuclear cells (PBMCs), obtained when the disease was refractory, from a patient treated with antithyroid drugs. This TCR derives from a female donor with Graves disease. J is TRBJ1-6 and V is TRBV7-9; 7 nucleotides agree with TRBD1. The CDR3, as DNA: TGTGCCAGCAGCCGGGGCCCACAGGGGACAGATTCACCCCTCCACTTT. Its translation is CASSRGPQGTDSPLHF.